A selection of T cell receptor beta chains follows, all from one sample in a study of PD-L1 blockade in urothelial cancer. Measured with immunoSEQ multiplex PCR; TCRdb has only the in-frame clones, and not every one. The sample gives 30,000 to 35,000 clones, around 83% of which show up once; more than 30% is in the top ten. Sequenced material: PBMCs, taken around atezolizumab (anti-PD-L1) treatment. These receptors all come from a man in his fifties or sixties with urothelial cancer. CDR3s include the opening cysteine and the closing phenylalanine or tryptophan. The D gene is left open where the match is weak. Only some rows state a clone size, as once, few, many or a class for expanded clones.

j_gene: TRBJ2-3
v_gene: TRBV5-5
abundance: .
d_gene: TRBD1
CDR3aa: CASSLDGDRGRDTQYF
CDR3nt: TGTGCCAGCAGCTTGGACGGGGACAGGGGTAGAGATACGCAGTATTTT

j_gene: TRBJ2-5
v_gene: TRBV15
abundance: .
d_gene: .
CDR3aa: CATSRSRQETQYF
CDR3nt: TGTGCCACCAGCAGATCGCGGCAAGAGACCCAGTACTTC

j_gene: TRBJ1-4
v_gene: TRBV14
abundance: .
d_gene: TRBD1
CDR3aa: CASSVAQGAANEKLFF
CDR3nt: TGTGCCAGCAGCGTTGCCCAGGGGGCGGCTAATGAAAAACTGTTTTTT

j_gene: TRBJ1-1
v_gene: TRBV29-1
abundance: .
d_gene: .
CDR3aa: CSGSGLLNTEAFF
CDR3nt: TGCAGCGGGTCAGGGCTGCTGAACACTGAAGCTTTCTTT

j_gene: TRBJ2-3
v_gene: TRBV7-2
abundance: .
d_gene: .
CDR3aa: CASSLSLIRTDTQYF
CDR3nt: TGTGCCAGCAGCTTAAGCCTCATTCGCACAGATACGCAGTATTTT

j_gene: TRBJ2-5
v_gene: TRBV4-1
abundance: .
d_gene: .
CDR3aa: CASSQEGSGSRGETQYF
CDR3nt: TGCGCCAGCAGCCAAGAGGGGTCCGGGAGCCGGGGAGAGACCCAGTACTTC

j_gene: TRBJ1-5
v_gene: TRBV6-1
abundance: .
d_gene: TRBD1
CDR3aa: CASSEVQGAPYQPQHF
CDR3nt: TGTGCCAGCAGTGAAGTACAGGGGGCGCCTTATCAGCCCCAGCATTTT

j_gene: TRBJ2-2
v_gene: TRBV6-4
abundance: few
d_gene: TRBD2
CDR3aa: CASSYGSGGAGELFF
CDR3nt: TGTGCCAGCAGTTACGGTAGCGGGGGGGCAGGGGAGCTGTTTTTT

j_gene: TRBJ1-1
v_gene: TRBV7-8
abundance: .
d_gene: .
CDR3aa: CASSIRVGAEAFF
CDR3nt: TGTGCCAGCAGCATCAGGGTTGGAGCTGAAGCTTTCTTT

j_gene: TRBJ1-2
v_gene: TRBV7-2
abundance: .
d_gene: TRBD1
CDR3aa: CASSSGQGIWGYTF
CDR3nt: TGTGCCAGCAGCTCTGGACAGGGGATTTGGGGCTACACCTTC

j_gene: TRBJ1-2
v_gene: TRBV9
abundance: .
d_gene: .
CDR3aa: CASSVSGAESGYTF
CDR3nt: TGTGCCAGCAGCGTATCTGGGGCTGAGAGTGGCTACACCTTC

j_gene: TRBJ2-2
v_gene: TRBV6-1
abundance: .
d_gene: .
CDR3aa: CASSVGGDTGELFF
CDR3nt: TGTGCCAGCAGTGTAGGGGGGGACACCGGGGAGCTGTTTTTT

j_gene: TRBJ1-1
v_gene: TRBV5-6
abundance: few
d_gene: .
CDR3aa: CASSLVLGGGTEAFF
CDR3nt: TGTGCCAGCAGCTTGGTTCTGGGCGGGGGAACTGAAGCTTTCTTT

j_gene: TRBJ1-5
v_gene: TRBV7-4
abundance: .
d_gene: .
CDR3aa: CASRPASGGGFSNQPQHF
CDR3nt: TGTGCCAGCAGGCCAGCGTCTGGGGGAGGATTTAGCAATCAGCCCCAGCATTTT

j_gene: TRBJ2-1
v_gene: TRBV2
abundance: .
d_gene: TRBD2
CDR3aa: CASSDGLAEYNEQFF
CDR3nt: TGTGCCAGCAGTGATGGACTAGCGGAGTACAATGAGCAGTTCTTC

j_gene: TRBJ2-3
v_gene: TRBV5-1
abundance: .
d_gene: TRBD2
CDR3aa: CASSFSSGSGTDTQYF
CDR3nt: TGCGCCAGCAGCTTTTCTAGCGGGAGCGGAACAGATACGCAGTATTTT

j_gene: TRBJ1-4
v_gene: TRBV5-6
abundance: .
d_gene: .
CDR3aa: CASSEDRSEKLFF
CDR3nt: TGTGCCAGCAGCGAGGACAGATCCGAAAAACTGTTTTTT

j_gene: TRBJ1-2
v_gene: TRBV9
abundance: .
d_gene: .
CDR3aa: CASSVSGHSDYGYTF
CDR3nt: TGTGCCAGCAGCGTTTCGGGACACTCGGACTATGGCTACACCTTC

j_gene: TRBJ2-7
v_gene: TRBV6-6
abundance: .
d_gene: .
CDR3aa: CASSYSRLAGNEQYF
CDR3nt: TGTGCCAGCAGTTACTCGAGATTAGCCGGCAACGAGCAGTACTTC

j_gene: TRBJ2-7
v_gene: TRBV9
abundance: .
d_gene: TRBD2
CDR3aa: CASSVGLRAGDYEQYF
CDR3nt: TGTGCCAGCAGCGTAGGGCTAAGGGCGGGGGATTACGAGCAGTACTTC

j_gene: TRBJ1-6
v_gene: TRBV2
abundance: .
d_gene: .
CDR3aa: CASSEQGTLSPLHF
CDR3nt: TGTGCCAGCAGTGAACAGGGCACCCTTTCACCCCTCCACTTT

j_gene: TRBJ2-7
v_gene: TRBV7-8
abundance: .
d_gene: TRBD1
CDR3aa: CASSLRTGGHEQYF
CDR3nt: TGTGCCAGCAGCTTAAGGACAGGGGGCCACGAGCAGTACTTC

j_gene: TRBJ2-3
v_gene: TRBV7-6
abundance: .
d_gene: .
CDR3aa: CASSLLEGTDTQYF
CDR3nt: TGTGCCAGCAGCTTACTCGAGGGCACAGATACGCAGTATTTT

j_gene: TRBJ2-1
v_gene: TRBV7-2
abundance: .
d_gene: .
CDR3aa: CASSLVQLYNEQFF
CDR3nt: TGTGCCAGCAGCTTAGTACAGCTCTACAATGAGCAGTTCTTC

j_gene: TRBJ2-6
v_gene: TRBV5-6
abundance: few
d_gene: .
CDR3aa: CASSLGQGGWASGANVLTF
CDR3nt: TGTGCCAGCAGCTTGGGGCAGGGTGGGTGGGCCTCTGGGGCCAACGTCCTGACTTTC

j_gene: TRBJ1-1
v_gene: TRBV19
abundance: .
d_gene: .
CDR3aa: CASSRPGAEAFF
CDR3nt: TGTGCCAGTAGTAGGCCCGGGGCTGAAGCTTTCTTT

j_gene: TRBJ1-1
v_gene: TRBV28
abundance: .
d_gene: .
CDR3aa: CASFLGLITEAFF
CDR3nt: TGTGCCAGCTTTCTCGGTTTGATCACTGAAGCTTTCTTT

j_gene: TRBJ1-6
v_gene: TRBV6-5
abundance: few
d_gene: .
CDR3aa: CASSYAGPLHF
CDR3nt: TGTGCCAGCAGTTACGCCGGACCCCTCCACTTT

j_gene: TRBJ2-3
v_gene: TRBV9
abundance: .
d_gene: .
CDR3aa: CASSRLPNPPTDTQYF
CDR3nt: TGTGCCAGCAGCCGACTACCCAATCCTCCCACAGATACGCAGTATTTT

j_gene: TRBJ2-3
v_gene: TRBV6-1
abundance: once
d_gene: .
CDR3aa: CASRLGGTDTQYF
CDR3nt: TGTGCCAGCAGGTTAGGAGGCACAGATACGCAGTATTTT

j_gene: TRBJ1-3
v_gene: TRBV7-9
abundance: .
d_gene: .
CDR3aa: CASSPLDTSGNTIYF
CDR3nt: TGTGCCAGCAGCCCCTTGGACACTTCGGGAAACACCATATATTTT

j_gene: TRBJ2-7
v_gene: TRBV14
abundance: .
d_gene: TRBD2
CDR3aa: CASSQESGWKGLAGGPASYEQYF
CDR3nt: TGTGCCAGCAGCCAAGAATCCGGCTGGAAGGGACTAGCGGGGGGGCCTGCCTCCTACGAGCAGTACTTC

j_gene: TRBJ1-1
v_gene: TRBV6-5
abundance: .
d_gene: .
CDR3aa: CASGTRGLANTEAFF
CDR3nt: TGTGCCAGCGGAACGCGCGGTTTGGCGAACACTGAAGCTTTCTTT

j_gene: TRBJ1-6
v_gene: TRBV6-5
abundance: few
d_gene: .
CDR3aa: CASSYSTVNSPLHF
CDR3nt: TGTGCCAGCAGTTACTCGACAGTGAATTCACCCCTCCACTTT

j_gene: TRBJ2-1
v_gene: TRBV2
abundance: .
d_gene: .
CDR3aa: CATVFAGEQFF
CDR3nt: TGTGCCACCGTCTTCGCCGGTGAGCAGTTCTTC

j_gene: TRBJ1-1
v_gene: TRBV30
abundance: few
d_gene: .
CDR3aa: CAWSVGVNTEAFF
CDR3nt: TGTGCCTGGAGTGTAGGGGTGAACACTGAAGCTTTCTTT

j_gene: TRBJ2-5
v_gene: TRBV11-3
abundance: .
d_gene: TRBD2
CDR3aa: CASSFGSGRGQETQYF
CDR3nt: TGTGCCAGCAGCTTTGGTAGCGGGAGAGGGCAAGAGACCCAGTACTTC

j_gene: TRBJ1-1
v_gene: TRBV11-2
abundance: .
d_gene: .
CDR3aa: CASSSTNRIEAFF
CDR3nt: TGTGCCAGCAGCTCTACCAACAGAATTGAAGCTTTCTTT

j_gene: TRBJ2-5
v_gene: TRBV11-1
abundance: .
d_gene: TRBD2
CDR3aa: CASSTAGGTETQYF
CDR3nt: TGTGCCAGCAGCACAGCCGGGGGGACCGAGACCCAGTACTTC

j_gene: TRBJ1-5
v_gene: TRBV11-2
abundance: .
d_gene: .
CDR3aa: CASSPGQKTNQPQHF
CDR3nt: TGTGCCAGCAGCCCTGGACAGAAAACTAATCAGCCCCAGCATTTT

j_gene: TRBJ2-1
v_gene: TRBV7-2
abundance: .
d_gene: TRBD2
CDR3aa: CASSLGLAGGIYNEQFF
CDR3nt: TGTGCCAGCAGCTTAGGACTAGCGGGGGGGATATACAATGAGCAGTTCTTC

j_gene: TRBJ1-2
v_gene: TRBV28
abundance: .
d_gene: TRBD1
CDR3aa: CASSPGQGRYGYTF
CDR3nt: TGTGCCAGCAGTCCTGGACAGGGGAGGTATGGCTACACCTTC

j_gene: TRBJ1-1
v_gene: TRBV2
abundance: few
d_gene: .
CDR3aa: CASSEGGRRLNTEAFF
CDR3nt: TGTGCCAGCAGTGAAGGAGGGAGGCGGCTTAACACTGAAGCTTTCTTT

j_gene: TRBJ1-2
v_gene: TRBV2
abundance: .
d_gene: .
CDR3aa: CASSDDRNYGYTF
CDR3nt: TGTGCCAGCAGTGACGACAGAAACTATGGCTACACCTTC

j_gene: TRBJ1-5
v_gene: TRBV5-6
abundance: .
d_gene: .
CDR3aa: CASSLASRGGYSNQPQHF
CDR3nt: TGTGCCAGCAGCTTGGCCAGTCGAGGCGGCTATAGCAATCAGCCCCAGCATTTT

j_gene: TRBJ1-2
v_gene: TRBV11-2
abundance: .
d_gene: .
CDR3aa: CASSLDVMAGYTF
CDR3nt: TGTGCCAGCAGCTTAGATGTCATGGCTGGCTACACCTTC

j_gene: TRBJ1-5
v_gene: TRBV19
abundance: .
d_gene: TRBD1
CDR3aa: CASRSPGQGRQPQHF
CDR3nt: TGTGCCAGTAGGAGCCCGGGACAGGGGAGACAGCCCCAGCATTTT

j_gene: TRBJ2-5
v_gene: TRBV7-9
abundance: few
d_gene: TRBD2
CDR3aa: CASSYGTSGQETQYF
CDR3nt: TGTGCCAGCAGCTACGGGACTAGCGGACAAGAGACCCAGTACTTC

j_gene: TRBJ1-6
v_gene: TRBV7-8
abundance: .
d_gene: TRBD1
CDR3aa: CASSLAMRGQALHF
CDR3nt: TGTGCCAGCAGCTTAGCGATGAGGGGGCAAGCCCTCCACTTT

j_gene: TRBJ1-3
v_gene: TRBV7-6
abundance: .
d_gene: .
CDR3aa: CASSLAAGAGGNTIYF
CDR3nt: TGTGCCAGCAGCTTAGCCGCGGGGGCTGGAGGAAACACCATATATTTT

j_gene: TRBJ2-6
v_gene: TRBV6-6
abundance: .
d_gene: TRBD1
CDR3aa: CASSPGQQSGANVLTF
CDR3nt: TGTGCCAGCAGCCCGGGACAGCAATCTGGGGCCAACGTCCTGACTTTC

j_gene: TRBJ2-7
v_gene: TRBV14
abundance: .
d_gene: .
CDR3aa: CASSPDPGLYEQYF
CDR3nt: TGTGCCAGCAGCCCGGACCCAGGGCTGTACGAGCAGTACTTC

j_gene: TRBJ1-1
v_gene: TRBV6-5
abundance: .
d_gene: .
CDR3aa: CASSYSSGSTEAFF
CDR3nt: TGTGCCAGCAGTTACTCTAGTGGGAGCACTGAAGCTTTCTTT

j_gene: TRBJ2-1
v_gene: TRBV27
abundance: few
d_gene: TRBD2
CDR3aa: CASSHLSGNSYNEQFF
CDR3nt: TGTGCCAGCAGCCATCTTAGCGGGAACTCCTACAATGAGCAGTTCTTC

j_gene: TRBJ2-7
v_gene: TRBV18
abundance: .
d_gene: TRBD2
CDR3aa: CASSPPSSGRSREQYF
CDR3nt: TGTGCCAGCTCACCACCGTCTAGCGGGAGGTCGCGCGAGCAGTACTTC

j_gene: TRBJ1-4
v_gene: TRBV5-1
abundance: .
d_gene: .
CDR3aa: CASREDTVNEKLFF
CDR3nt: TGCGCCAGCAGAGAAGACACCGTTAATGAAAAACTGTTTTTT

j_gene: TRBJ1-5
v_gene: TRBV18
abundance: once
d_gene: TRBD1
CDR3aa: CASSQTGDSNQPQHF
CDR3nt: TGTGCCAGCTCCCAAACAGGGGATAGCAATCAGCCCCAGCATTTT

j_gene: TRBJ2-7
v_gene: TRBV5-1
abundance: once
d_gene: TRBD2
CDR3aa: CASSFSGSTKEQYF
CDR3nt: TGCGCCAGCAGCTTCAGCGGGAGTACGAAAGAGCAGTACTTC

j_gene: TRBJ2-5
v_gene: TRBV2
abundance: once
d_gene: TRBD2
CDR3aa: CASRYWTSGEETQYF
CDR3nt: TGTGCCAGCAGGTATTGGACTAGCGGAGAAGAGACCCAGTACTTC